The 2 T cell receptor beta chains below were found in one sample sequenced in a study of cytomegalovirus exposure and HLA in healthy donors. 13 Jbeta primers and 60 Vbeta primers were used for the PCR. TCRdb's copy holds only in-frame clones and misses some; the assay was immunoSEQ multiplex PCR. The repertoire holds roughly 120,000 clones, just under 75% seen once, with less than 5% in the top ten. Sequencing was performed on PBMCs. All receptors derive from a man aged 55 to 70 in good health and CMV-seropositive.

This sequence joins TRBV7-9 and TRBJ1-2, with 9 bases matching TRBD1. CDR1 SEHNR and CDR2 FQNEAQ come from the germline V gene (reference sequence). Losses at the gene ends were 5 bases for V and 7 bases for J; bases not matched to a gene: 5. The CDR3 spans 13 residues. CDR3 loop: CASSRDREAGYTF. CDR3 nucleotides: TGTGCCAGCAGCCGGGACAGGGAGGCTGGCTACACCTTC.

The chain's CDR3 is CASSPGSGRGNQPQHF. In DNA, the CDR3 is TGTGCCAGCTCACCCGGGAGCGGACGGGGCAATCAGCCCCAGCATTTT. J is TRBJ1-5 and V is TRBV18; D is unresolved. With 3 bases removed from V and 2 bases from J, the gap between germline ends came to 14 bases. Germline assignment: CDR1 KGHSH and CDR2 LQKENI. CDR3 length equals 16 residues.